A single sample gave rise to the 20 T cell receptor beta chains below, sequenced in a study of glioma-infiltrating T cells after dendritic cell vaccination. Profiling relied on immunoSEQ multiplex PCR, and the TCRdb table lists in-frame clones only, not all of them. The repertoire holds approximately 93,000 clones, with about 85% as singletons. Time point of the sample: after dendritic cell vaccination, including at tumor progression/relapse. The sample was blood, taken after dendritic cell vaccination. The receptors stem from a human donor with glioblastoma.

V gene TRBV6-5 combines with J gene TRBJ2-1; perhaps TRBD2 as D (6 bases). Germline V lookup: CDR1 MNHEY, CDR2 SVGAGI. The CDR3 is 11 residues long. V lost 5 bases and J lost 9, with 8 bases in between. The CDR3: CASSRGTEQFF. CDR3 nucleotide sequence: TGTGCCAGCAGTCGGGGGACTGAGCAGTTCTTC.

This chain uses TRBV27 with TRBJ2-7; D is perhaps TRBD1 (6 bases). This CDR3 spans 15 amino acids. Trimming shortened V by 5 bases and J by 5 bases, and 19 bases separated the two germline ends. The germline V gene has CDR1 MNHEY and CDR2 SMNVEV (reference sequence). CDR3 DNA: TGTGCCAGCAGTCCAGAACAGGGTTCGCGTCACGAGCAGTACTTC. Amino acids: CASSPEQGSRHEQYF.

This clone was picked up a small number of times. The rearrangement uses TRBV2 and TRBJ2-6, with D possibly matching TRBD1 (5 bases). The germline V gene has CDR1 SNHLY and CDR2 FYNNEI. The CDR3 sequence is 15 residues long. Trimming removed 5 bases at V and 2 bases at J, with 10 bases between. The CDR3 DNA reads as TGTGCCAGCAGTCACAGGTTCGCTGGGGCCAACGTCCTGACTTTC. Translated: CASSHRFAGANVLTF.

The chain has TRBV11-2 and TRBJ2-5; 9 bases match TRBD2. V shed 1 base, J shed 5 bases, and the junction held 8 bases outside the gene matches. CDR3 size: 16 residues. Per the germline V gene, CDR1 is SGHAT and CDR2 is FQNNGV. The CDR3 nucleotides read TGTGCCAGCAGCTTAGCGGGCGGGGGGGCGTTGGAGACCCAGTACTTC. As protein: CASSLAGGGALETQYF.

The DNA for the CDR3 is TGCGCCAGCAGCTTGAAGGCAGGGGGCAATGAGCAGTTCTTC. Protein sequence: CASSLKAGGNEQFF. The chain recombines TRBV5-1 with TRBJ2-1; 7 bases agree with TRBD1. This CDR3 comprises 14 residues. V trimming: 1 base; J trimming: 6 bases; junction bases outside the gene matches: 4. Germline V gives CDR1 SGHRS, CDR2 YFSETQ. The whole variable domain, filled in from reference TRBV5-1 and TRBJ2-1, reads KAGVTQTPRYLIKTRGQQVTLSCSPISGHRSVSWYQQTPGQGLQFLFEYFSETQRNKGNFPGRFSGRQFSNSRSEMNVSTLELGDSALYLCASSLKAGGNEQFFGPGTRLTVL.

The chain combines TRBV6-4 with TRBJ2-3; no reliable D call. CDR3 length equals 14 residues. The V end lost 0 bases, the J end lost 0 bases, and 4 bases lay between the germline ends. CDR1 is MRHNA, CDR2 SNTAGT, per germline. CDR3 coding DNA: TGTGCCAGCAGTGACTCATCGAGCACAGATACGCAGTATTTT. It yields the protein CASSDSSSTDTQYF.

CDR3 region: CASSTRTGNDEQFF. In nucleotides, the CDR3 is TGCGCCAGCAGCACTCGGACAGGGAATGATGAGCAGTTCTTC. The V gene is TRBV5-1, the J gene TRBJ2-1; 8 nucleotides line up with TRBD1. The CDR3 has 14 amino acids. Germline CDR1 and CDR2: SGHRS and YFSETQ. The V segment lost 4 bases and the J segment 8 bases; nucleotides outside the gene matches: 8.

This chain uses TRBV7-9 with TRBJ2-7, with TRBD2 matching over 10 bases. CDR1 is SEHNR and CDR2 is FQNEAQ in the germline V gene (reference sequence). J was trimmed by 3 bases and V by 4 bases; bases with no gene match: 12. CDR3 length: 17 residues. This chain's CDR3 is CASSSSETSGLRYEQYF. In nucleotides, the CDR3 is TGTGCCAGCAGCTCCTCGGAGACTAGCGGGCTACGCTACGAGCAGTACTTC.

The chain is built from TRBV9 and TRBJ1-1; 7 nucleotides line up with TRBD1. J lost 4 bases, V lost 3 bases, and 9 bases had no gene match. Looked up from germline, CDR1 is SGDLS and CDR2 is YYNGEE. CDR3 size: 15 residues. CDR3 sequence reads: CASSGTGAWGTEAFF. In DNA, the CDR3 is TGTGCCAGCAGCGGAACAGGGGCTTGGGGCACTGAAGCTTTCTTT.

The chain is built from TRBV6-5 and TRBJ2-7, with TRBD1 matching 7 bases. Germline-derived CDR1 and CDR2 are MNHEY and SVGAGI. Trimming took 6 bases from V and 1 from J; bases not matched to a gene: 6. This CDR3 comprises 14 residues. For the CDR3, the DNA is TGTGCCAGCAGCCGCCCGGGACAGTCCTACGAGCAGTACTTC. Protein: CASSRPGQSYEQYF.

The chain has TRBV5-8 and TRBJ1-5, with TRBD1 matching 9 bases. The germline V gene encodes CDR1 SGHTS and CDR2 YDEGEE. Trimming took 4 bases from V and 4 from J; bases not matched to a gene: 3. This CDR3 comprises 14 residues. CDR3 sequence: CASSRTGDNQPQHF. CDR3 sequence (DNA): TGTGCCAGCAGCCGGACAGGGGATAATCAGCCCCAGCATTTT.

This chain joins TRBV27 and TRBJ2-3, with D perhaps TRBD1 (6 bases). This CDR3 contains 16 residues. The germline V gene has CDR1 MNHEY and CDR2 SMNVEV (reference sequence). The ends were cut back, 5 bases at V and 1 base at J, with 16 bases in the middle. The CDR3 spells CASSKYRDTGTDTQYF. The CDR3 nucleotides read TGTGCCAGCAGTAAATACCGGGACACCGGCACAGATACGCAGTATTTT.

V is TRBV6-1 and J is TRBJ1-5; D gene ambiguous. CDR3 length: 16 amino acids. Trimming removed 1 base at V and 7 bases at J, with 17 bases between. The germline V gene encodes CDR1 MNHNS and CDR2 SASEGT. This CDR3 reads CASSEVGAWRQQPQHF. The DNA for the CDR3 is TGTGCCAGCAGTGAAGTGGGCGCCTGGAGGCAACAGCCCCAGCATTTT.

This chain's CDR3 is CASSLAGDPYEQYF. The CDR3 DNA follows: TGTGCCAGCAGCTTGGCAGGGGACCCCTACGAGCAGTACTTC. This sequence joins TRBV7-2 and TRBJ2-7, with a weak D call TRBD1 (6 bases). Trimming took 3 bases from V and 2 from J, leaving 11 bases between them. This CDR3 spans 14 amino acids. Germline V gene sequence: CDR1 SGHTA, CDR2 FQGNSA.

This chain uses TRBV11-2 with TRBJ1-1; TRBD1 matches at 7 bases. Losses at the gene ends were 5 bases for V and 0 bases for J; bases not matched to a gene: 9. This CDR3 is built from 16 residues. Germline V gene lookup returns CDR1 SGHAT and CDR2 FQNNGV. CDR3 DNA: TGTGCCAGCAGCCAACTGGGACAGCACATGAACACTGAAGCTTTCTTT. Translated: CASSQLGQHMNTEAFF.

This chain connects TRBV6-6 to TRBJ2-4; no definite D call. Per germline, CDR1 MNHNY and CDR2 SVGAGI (reference sequence). The CDR3 sequence is 11 residues long. V lost 5 bases and J lost 8, with 7 bases in between. CDR3 loop: CASSLTDIQYF. The CDR3 DNA is TGTGCCAGCAGTCTCACGGACATTCAGTACTTC.

The chain carries TRBV27 and TRBJ2-1; the match to TRBD1 covers 9 bases. The V and J ends lost 5 bases and 1 base, in that order; junction bases with no gene match: 3. The CDR3 runs to 15 residues. The germline V gene encodes CDR1 MNHEY and CDR2 SMNVEV (reference sequence). CDR3 sequence: CASSPDRGSYNEQFF. CDR3 DNA: TGTGCCAGCAGTCCGGACAGGGGTTCCTACAATGAGCAGTTCTTC.

V gene TRBV12-5 combines with J gene TRBJ2-1, with 11 bases identical to TRBD2. This CDR3 is built from 15 residues. Per germline, CDR1 LGHNT and CDR2 FRNRAP. J was trimmed by 3 bases and V by 5 bases; bases with no gene match: 3. The CDR3 DNA reads TGTGCTAGTGGTATAGGACTAGCGGGCTACAATGAGCAGTTCTTC. Its translation is CASGIGLAGYNEQFF.

J is TRBJ2-2 and V is TRBV9; TRBD2 matches at 11 bases. This CDR3 is built from 18 residues. Trimming at V came to 2 bases and at J to 7 bases, leaving 13 bases not matched to a gene. CDR1 is SGDLS, CDR2 YYNGEE, per germline. As DNA, the CDR3 is TGTGCCAGCAGCGTCCCAATAGCGGGAGGGCCTGAGGGCGGGGAGCTGTTTTTT. Translating it yields CASSVPIAGGPEGGELFF.

J is TRBJ2-3 and V is TRBV4-1; the D is unclear. Trimming removed 0 bases from V and 11 bases from J, with 9 bases in between. Germline V gene lookup returns CDR1 MGHRA and CDR2 YSYEKL. This CDR3 has 12 amino acids. DNA of the CDR3: TGCGCCAGCAGCCAAGACACTATCTTGCAGTATTTT. Translating gives CASSQDTILQYF.